This paragraph reports one T cell receptor beta chain. Its antigen remains undetermined. Qualities for individual bases were not recorded, and no much larger clone is one base off. TCRbeta CDR3 regions were amplified from genomic DNA by means of the immunoSEQ Assay, a bias-controlled multiplex PCR. In the source study's methods: The number of nucleated cells in each sample was estimated by amplification of reference gene primers within the assay. Sequence reads were collapsed and filtered to measure the absolute abundance of every unique TCRbeta CDR3 rearrangement. For each sample, productive Simpson clonality was calculated as the square root of Simpson's diversity index across productive rearrangements. Not all clones reach the TCRdb copy of this immuneACCESS table, which keeps in-frame sequences only. Checked studies attribute under half of the gap to unresolved V genes and leave the rest unexplained. D and trimming were read from the DNA, whereas the V and J calls and clone size are those reported in that table. The sample table shows a few hundred thousand clones, and about nine tenths are seen once. 1% of the sample is held by the ten biggest clonotypes.

According to the germline V gene, CDR1 reads SGDLS and CDR2 reads YYNGEE. V loses 1 base of germline sequence and J loses 5 bases, and the interval between the two ends is 14 bases. From the cysteine through the phenylalanine, the CDR3 covers 15 amino acids. This entry keeps only the CDR3 DNA: 45 bases, framed from base 1. These data originate in a study of blood T cell repertoires in COVID-19 (dated by TCRdb to 2018 to 2021). For context, the study as a whole: Samples covering the acute and convalescent phases of COVID-19 were provided by collaborators in the United States, Italy and Spain. Where HLA class I and class II types were available, the types were taken from metadata supplied by the sample provider, not from assay-based typing. Subjects who had been exposed to COVID-19, were actively infected with it, or had recovered from it provided the deeply sampled blood TCRbeta repertoires that made up the dataset. The material from the prospective study consisted of cDNA or gDNA derived from T cells, B-cell-depleted T cells, or PBMCs. The repertoires were made available in a free public database intended to serve as a resource for research on the immune response to SARS-CoV-2. Samples came from the ongoing ImmuneRACE study (first 160 participants) plus 1,254 subjects from 6 global collaborators. Nearly every sample came with metadata listing a de-identified subject ID, COVID-19 status, age in years and sex. The paper's findings and limits, for the study overall: How much clinical and demographic metadata was included differed by source and by participant, and the metadata was provided uncurated.

Whole blood was collected in K2EDTA tubes by collaborating institutions according to the institutions' own protocols. For TCRbeta analysis, collaborator samples were shipped as frozen whole blood, as isolated PBMCs, or as DNA extracted from either sample type. This sequence originates from a man aged 50-59 years with active or convalescent COVID-19. The chain couples TRBV9 to TRBJ2-3, and TRBD1 may be the D gene, going by 5 matching bases. The source material was peripheral blood. The CDR3 here reads CASSVRVGAEDTQYF. The nucleotides read TGTGCCAGCAGCGTAAGAGTAGGGGCCGAAGATACGCAGTATTTT.